This T cell receptor (beta chain) originates from a study of OX40 agonist ivuxolimab in advanced cancers. Study context: Dose-escalation patients were diagnosed with hepatocellular carcinoma, melanoma, renal cell cancer or head and neck cancer. Overall study findings and caveats: Nonresponders, in some cases, also had low normalized T-cell clonal expansion. At 0.1 to 3.0 mg/kg, CD4+ and CD8+ blood T cells expanded clonally by week 6. On average, a greater number of expanded clones characterised CD8+ T cells relative to CD4+.

The CDR3 is 15 residues long. Per germline, CDR1 SGDLS and CDR2 YYNGEE. Trimming pared 3 bases from V and 3 bases from J, leaving 16 bases between. As concerns this clone: What it binds is unknown.

The protocol was immunoSEQ multiplex PCR, while the TCRdb copy is restricted to in-frame clones and leaves out a portion. The top ten clones hold around 29% of a sample with 9,500 to 11,000 clones, more than 75% of them seen once. Material: CD4+ or CD8+ T cells sorted from blood, obtained in a trial of the OX40 agonist ivuxolimab. This receptor was obtained from an adult with an advanced solid tumor such as melanoma, head and neck, liver or kidney cancer. The chain recombines TRBV9 with TRBJ2-7; the D gene is possibly TRBD2 (8 bases). The CDR3 loop reads CASSGREGALYEQYF. In DNA form, the CDR3 reads TGTGCCAGCAGCGGTCGGGAGGGGGCTCTCTACGAGCAGTACTTC.